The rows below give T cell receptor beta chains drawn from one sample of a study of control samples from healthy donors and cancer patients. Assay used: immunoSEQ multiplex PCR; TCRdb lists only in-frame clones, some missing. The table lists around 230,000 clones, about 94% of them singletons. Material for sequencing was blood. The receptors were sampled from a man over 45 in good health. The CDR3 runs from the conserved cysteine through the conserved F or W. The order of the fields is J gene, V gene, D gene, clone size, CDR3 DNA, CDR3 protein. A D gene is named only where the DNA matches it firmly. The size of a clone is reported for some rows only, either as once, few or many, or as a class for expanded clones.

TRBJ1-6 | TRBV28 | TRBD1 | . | TGTGCCAGCAGTGGTACAGGGGATTCACCCCTCCACTTT | CASSGTGDSPLHF
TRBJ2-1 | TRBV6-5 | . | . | TGTGCCAGCAAAGAGGGGCGGAACAATGAGCAGTTCTTC | CASKEGRNNEQFF
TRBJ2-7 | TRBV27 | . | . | TGTGCCAGCACCCTTAGGGGCGGCGGTATGTACGAGCAGTACTTC | CASTLRGGGMYEQYF
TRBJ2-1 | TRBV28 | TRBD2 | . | TGTGCCAGCAGTTATGGCGGGGGGGCAAATGAGCAGTTCTTC | CASSYGGGANEQFF
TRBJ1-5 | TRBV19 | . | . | TGTGCCAGTAGAAGGGTGGGGCCCCAGCATTTT | CASRRVGPQHF
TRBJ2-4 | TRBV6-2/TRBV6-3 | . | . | TGTGCCAGCAGCAAGTCCAAAAACATTCAGTACTTC | CASSKSKNIQYF
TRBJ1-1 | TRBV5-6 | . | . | TGTGCCAGCAGCTTGGAAGGGCTCGGTAATACTGAAGCTTTCTTT | CASSLEGLGNTEAFF
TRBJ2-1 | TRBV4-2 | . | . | TGTGCCAGCAGCCAAGACCCCCCCCGACAGAGATACAATGAGCAGTTCTTC | CASSQDPPRQRYNEQFF
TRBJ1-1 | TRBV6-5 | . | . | TGTGCCAGCAGTTACTCTTCGGGGGACACTGAAGCTTTCTTT | CASSYSSGDTEAFF
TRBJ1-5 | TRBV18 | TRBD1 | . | TGTGCCAGCTCTCAGACAGGGGAGCATGGTCAGCCCCAGCATTTT | CASSQTGEHGQPQHF
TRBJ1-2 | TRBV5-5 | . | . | TGTGCCAGCAGCCAGGTAACTAGCGGCTATGGCTACACCTTC | CASSQVTSGYGYTF
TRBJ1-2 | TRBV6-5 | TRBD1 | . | TGTGCCAGTTTCAGGGGGTCTGACTATGGCTACACCTTC | CASFRGSDYGYTF
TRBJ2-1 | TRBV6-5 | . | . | TGTGCCAGCAACGGTGGGGGGCGTGAGTTCTTC | CASNGGGREFF
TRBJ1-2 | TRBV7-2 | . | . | TGTGCCAGCGTTAGAGTCCTTTACTATGGCTACACCTTC | CASVRVLYYGYTF
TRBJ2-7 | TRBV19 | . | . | TGTGCCAGTAGTATCCGGGGACAAGGCCCCTACGAGCAGTACTTC | CASSIRGQGPYEQYF
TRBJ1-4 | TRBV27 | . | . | TGTGCCAGCAGTTTCGCGCCTAGAAATGAAAAACTGTTTTTT | CASSFAPRNEKLFF
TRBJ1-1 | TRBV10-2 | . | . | TGCGCCAGCAGTGACGGGGGTCACATGAACACTGAAGCTTTCTTT | CASSDGGHMNTEAFF
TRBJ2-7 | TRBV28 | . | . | TGTGCCAGCAGTTTTCAGGGGGGGTACGAGCAGTACTTC | CASSFQGGYEQYF
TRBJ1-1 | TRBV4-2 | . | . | TGTGCCAGCAGCCACGGTTATTACACTGAAGCTTTCTTT | CASSHGYYTEAFF
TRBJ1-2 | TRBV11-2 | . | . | TGTGCCAGCAGCTTTAGTACCCAGGACTATGGCTACACCTTC | CASSFSTQDYGYTF
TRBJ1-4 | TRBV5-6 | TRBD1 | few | TGTGCCAGCAGCCAAAAAGGGGGCGGCGAAAAACTGTTTTTT | CASSQKGGGEKLFF
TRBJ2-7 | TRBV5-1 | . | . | TGCGCCAGATCGACAGGCTATCGGAGCGAGCAGTACTTC | CARSTGYRSEQYF
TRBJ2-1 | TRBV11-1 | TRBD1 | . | TGTGCCAGCAGCTCGAGAGGGACAGGGGGGGGCAATGAGCAGTTCTTC | CASSSRGTGGGNEQFF
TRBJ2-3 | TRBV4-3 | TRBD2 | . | TGCGCCAGCAGCCAAGATGTTGGACTAGCGGGGGGCGGCGATACGCAGTATTTT | CASSQDVGLAGGGDTQYF